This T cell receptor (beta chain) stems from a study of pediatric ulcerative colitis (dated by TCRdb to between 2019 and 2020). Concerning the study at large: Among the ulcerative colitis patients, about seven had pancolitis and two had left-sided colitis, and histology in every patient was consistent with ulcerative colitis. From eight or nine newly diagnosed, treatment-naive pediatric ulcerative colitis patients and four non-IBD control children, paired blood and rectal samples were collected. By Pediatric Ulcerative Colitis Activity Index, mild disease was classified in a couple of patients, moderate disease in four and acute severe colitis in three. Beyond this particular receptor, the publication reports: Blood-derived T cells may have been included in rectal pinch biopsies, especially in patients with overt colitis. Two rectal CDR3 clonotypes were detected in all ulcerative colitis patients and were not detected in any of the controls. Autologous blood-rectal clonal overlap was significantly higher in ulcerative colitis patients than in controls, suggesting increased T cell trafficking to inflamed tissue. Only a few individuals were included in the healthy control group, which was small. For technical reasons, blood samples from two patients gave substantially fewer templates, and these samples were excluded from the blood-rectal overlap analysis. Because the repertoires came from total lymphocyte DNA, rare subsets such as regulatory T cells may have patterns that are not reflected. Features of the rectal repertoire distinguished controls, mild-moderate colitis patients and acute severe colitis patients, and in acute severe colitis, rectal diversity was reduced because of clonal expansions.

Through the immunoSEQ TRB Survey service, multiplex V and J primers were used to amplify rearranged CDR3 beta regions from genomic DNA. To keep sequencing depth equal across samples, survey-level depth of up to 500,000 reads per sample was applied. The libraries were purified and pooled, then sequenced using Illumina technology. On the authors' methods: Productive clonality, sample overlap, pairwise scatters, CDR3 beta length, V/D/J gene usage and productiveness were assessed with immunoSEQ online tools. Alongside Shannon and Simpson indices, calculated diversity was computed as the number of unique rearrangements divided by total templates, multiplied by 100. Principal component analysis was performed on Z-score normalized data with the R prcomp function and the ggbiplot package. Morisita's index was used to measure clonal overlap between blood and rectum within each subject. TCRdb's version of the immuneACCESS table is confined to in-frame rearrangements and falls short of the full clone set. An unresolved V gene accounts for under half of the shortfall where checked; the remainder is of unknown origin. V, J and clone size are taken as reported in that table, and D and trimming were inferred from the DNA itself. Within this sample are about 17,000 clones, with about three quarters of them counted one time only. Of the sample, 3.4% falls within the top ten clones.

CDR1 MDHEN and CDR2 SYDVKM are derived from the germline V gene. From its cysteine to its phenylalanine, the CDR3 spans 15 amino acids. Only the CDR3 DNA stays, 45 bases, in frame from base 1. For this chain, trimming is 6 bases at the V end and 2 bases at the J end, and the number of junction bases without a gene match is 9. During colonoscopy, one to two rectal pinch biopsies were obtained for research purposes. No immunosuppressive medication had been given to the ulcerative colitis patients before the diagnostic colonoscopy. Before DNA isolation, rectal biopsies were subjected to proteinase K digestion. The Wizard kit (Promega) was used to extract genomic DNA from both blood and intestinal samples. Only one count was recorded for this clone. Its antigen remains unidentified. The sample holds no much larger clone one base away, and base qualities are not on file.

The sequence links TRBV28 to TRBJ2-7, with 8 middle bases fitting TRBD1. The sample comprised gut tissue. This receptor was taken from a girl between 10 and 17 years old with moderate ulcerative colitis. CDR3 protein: CASSLPTTGAYEQYF. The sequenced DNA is TGTGCCAGCAGCCTACCGACGACAGGGGCCTACGAGCAGTACTTC.